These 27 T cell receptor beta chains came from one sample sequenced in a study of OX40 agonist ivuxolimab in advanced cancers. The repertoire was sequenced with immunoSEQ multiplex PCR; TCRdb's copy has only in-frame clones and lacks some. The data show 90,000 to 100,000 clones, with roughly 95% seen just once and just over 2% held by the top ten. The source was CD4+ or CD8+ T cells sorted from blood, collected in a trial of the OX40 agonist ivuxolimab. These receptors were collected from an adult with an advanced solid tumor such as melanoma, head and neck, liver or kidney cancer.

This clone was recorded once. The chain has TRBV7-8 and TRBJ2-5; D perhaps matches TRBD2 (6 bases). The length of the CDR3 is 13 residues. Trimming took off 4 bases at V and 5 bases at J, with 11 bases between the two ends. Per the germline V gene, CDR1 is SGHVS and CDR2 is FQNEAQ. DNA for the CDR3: TGTGCCAGCAGCTCCGACGGAGGGGAGACCCAGTACTTC. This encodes CASSSDGGETQYF.

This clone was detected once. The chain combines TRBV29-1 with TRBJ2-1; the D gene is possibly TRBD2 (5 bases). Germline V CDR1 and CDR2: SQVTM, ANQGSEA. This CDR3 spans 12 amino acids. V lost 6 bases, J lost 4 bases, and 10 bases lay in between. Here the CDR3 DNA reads TGCAGCGTCGAGGACTCGTACAATGAGCAGTTCTTC. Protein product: CSVEDSYNEQFF.

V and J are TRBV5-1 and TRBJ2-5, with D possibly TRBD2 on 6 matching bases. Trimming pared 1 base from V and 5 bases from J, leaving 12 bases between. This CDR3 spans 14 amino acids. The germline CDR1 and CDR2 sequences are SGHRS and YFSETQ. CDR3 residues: CASSLWTGEETQYF. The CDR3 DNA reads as TGCGCCAGCAGCTTGTGGACGGGGGAGGAGACCCAGTACTTC.

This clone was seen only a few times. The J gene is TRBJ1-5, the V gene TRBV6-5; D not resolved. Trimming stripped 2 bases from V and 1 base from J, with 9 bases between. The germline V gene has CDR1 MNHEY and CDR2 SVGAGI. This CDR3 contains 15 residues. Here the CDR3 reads CASSYTGGSNQPQHF. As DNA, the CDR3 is TGTGCCAGCAGTTACACGGGAGGGAGCAATCAGCCCCAGCATTTT.

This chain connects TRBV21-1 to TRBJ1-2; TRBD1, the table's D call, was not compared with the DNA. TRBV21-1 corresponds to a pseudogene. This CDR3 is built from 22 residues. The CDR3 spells CASSPKKSAVRGRGQGADGYTF. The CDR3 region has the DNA TGTGCCAGCAGCCCAAAGAAGTCTGCGGTGCGTGGGAGGGGGCAGGGGGCAGATGGCTACACCTTC.

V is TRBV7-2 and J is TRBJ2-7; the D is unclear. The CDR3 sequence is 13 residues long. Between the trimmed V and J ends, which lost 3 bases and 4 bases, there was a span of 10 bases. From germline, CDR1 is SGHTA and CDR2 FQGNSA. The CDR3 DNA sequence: TGTGCCAGCAGCTTCCACCTTGGATACGAGCAGTACTTC. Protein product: CASSFHLGYEQYF.

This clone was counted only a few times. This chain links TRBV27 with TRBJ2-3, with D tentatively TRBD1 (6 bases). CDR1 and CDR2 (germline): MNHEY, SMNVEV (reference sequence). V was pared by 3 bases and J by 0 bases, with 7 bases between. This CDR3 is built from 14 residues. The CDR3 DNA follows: TGTGCCAGCAGTTTTGACAGGAGCACAGATACGCAGTATTTT. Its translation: CASSFDRSTDTQYF.

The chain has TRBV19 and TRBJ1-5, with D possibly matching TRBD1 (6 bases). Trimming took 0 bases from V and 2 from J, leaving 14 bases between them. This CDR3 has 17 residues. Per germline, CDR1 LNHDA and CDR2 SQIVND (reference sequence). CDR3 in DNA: TGTGCCAGTAGTATAGAGATCGGGGGCAGGGGCAATCAGCCCCAGCATTTT. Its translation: CASSIEIGGRGNQPQHF.

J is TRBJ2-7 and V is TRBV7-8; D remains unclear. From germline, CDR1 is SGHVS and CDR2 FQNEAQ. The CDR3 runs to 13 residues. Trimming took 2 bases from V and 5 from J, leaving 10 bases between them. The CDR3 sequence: CASSLRAVHEQYF. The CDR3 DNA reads TGTGCCAGCAGCTTAAGGGCCGTCCACGAGCAGTACTTC.

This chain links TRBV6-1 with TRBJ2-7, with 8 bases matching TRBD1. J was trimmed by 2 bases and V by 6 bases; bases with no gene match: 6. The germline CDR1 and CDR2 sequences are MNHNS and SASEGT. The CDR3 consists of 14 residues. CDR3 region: CASRTGTGPYEQYF. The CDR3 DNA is TGTGCCAGCAGGACCGGGACAGGACCCTACGAGCAGTACTTC.

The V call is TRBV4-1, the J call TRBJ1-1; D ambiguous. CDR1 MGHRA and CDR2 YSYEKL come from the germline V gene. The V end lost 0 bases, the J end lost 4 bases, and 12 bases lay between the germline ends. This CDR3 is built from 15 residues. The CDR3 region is CASSQDFPSSTEAFF. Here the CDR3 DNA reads TGCGCCAGCAGCCAAGATTTCCCTTCGAGCACTGAAGCTTTCTTT.

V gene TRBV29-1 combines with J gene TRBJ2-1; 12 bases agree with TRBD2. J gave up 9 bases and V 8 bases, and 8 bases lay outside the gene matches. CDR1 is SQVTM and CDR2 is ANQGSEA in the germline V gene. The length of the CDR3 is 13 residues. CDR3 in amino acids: CSPTSGGSGEQFF. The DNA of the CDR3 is TGCAGCCCCACTAGCGGGGGGAGTGGTGAGCAGTTCTTC.

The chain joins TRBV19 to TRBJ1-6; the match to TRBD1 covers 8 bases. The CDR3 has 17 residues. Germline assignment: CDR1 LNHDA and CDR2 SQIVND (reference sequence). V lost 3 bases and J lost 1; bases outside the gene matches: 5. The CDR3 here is CASSMAGGSSYNSPLHF. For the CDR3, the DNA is TGTGCCAGTAGTATGGCAGGGGGCTCATCCTATAATTCACCCCTCCACTTT.

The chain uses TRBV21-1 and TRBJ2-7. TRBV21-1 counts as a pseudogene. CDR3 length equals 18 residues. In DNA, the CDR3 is TGTGCCAGCAGCAAAGAATTATTAGGGTCCCCCCCCGTCTACGAGCAGTACTTC. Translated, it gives CASSKELLGSPPVYEQYF.

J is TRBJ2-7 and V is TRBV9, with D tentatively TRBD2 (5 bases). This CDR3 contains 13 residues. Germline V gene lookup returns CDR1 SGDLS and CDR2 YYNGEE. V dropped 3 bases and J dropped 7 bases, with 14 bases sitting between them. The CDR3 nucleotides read TGTGCCAGCAGCGGGCGATACGAGGGAGAGCAGTACTTC. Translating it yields CASSGRYEGEQYF. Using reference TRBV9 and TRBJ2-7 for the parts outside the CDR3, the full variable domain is DSGVTQTPKHLITATGQRVTLRCSPRSGDLSVYWYQQSLDQGLQFLIQYYNGEERAKGNILERFSAQQFPDLHSELNLSSLELGDSALYFCASSGRYEGEQYFGPGTRLTVT.

Here the CDR3 reads CASSSLAGVSHNEQFF. The CDR3 coding sequence is TGTGCCAGCAGCTCGCTAGCGGGAGTGAGCCACAATGAGCAGTTCTTC. J is TRBJ2-1 and V is TRBV13; the match to TRBD2 covers 10 bases. The length of the CDR3 is 16 residues. V lost 4 bases, J lost 5 bases, and 8 bases stayed unmatched. Germline lookup yields CDR1 PRHDT and CDR2 FYEKMQ (reference sequence).

The CDR3 coding sequence is TGTGCCAGCAGCTTAAGCCGGGACACGAGCTCCTACGAGCAGTACTTC. Protein sequence: CASSLSRDTSSYEQYF. The chain combines TRBV7-9 with TRBJ2-7, with a tentative D call TRBD1 (6 bases). Germline V CDR1 and CDR2: SEHNR, FQNEAQ (reference sequence). CDR3 length: 16 residues. Trimming took off 2 bases at V and 0 bases at J, with 14 bases between the two ends.

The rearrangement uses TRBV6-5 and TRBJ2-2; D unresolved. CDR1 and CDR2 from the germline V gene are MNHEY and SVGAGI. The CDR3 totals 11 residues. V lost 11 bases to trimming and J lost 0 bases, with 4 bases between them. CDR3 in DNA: TGTGCCCCTTCGAACACCGGGGAGCTGTTTTTT. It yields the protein CAPSNTGELFF.

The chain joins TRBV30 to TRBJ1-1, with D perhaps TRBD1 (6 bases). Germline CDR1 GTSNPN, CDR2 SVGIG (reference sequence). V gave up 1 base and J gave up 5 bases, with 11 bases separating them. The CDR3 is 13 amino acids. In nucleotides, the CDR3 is TGTGCCTGGAGTGGTATGAGGGGGACTGAAGCTTTCTTT. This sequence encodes CAWSGMRGTEAFF.

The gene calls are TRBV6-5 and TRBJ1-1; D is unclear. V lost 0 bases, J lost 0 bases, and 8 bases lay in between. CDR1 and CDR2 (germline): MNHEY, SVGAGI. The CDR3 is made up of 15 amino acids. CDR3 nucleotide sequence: TGTGCCAGCAGTTACTCTGCGTTCATGAACACTGAAGCTTTCTTT. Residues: CASSYSAFMNTEAFF.

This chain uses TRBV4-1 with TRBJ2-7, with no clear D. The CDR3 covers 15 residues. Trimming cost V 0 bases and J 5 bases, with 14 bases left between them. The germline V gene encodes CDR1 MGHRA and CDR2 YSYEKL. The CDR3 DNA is TGCGCCAGCAGCCAAGAACCCCAAGACGAGGACGAGCAGTACTTC. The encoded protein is CASSQEPQDEDEQYF.

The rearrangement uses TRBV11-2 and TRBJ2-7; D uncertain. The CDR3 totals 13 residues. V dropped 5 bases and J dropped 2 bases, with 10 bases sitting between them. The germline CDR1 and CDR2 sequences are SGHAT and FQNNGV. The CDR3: CASSPSPTYEQYF. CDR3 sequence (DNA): TGTGCCAGCAGCCCTTCCCCCACCTACGAGCAGTACTTC.

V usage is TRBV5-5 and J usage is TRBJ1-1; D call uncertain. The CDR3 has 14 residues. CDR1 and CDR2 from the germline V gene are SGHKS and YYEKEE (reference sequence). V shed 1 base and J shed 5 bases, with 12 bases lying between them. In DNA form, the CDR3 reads TGTGCCAGCAGCTTGTTGGTTTTTGAGACTGAAGCTTTCTTT. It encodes CASSLLVFETEAFF.

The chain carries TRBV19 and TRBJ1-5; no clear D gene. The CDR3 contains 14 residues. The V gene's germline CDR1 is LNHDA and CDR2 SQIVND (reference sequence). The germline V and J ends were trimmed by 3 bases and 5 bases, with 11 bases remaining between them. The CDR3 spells CASSIRYGDQPQHF. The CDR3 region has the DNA TGTGCCAGTAGTATCCGCTATGGAGATCAGCCCCAGCATTTT.

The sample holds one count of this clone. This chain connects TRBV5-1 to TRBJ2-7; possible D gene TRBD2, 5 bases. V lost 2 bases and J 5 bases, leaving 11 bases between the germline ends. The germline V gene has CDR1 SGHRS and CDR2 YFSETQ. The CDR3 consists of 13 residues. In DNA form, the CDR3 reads TGCGCCAGCAGCTTAAGGAGGACGGACGAGCAGTACTTC. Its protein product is CASSLRRTDEQYF. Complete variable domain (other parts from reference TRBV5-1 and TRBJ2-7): KAGVTQTPRYLIKTRGQQVTLSCSPISGHRSVSWYQQTPGQGLQFLFEYFSETQRNKGNFPGRFSGRQFSNSRSEMNVSTLELGDSALYLCASSLRRTDEQYFGPGTRLTVT.

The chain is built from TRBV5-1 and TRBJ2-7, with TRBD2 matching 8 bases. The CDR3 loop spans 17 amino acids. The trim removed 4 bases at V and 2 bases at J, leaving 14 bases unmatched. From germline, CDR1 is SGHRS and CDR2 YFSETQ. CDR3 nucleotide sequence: TGCGCCAGCAGCCCTCCGGCGAGCGGGAGAGGAACCTACGAGCAGTACTTC. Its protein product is CASSPPASGRGTYEQYF.

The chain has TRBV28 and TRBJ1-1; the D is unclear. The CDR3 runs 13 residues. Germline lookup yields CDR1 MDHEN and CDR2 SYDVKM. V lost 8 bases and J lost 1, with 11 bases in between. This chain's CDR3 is CASSPAGNTEAFF. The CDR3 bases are TGTGCCAGCTCACCCGCGGGGAACACTGAAGCTTTCTTT.